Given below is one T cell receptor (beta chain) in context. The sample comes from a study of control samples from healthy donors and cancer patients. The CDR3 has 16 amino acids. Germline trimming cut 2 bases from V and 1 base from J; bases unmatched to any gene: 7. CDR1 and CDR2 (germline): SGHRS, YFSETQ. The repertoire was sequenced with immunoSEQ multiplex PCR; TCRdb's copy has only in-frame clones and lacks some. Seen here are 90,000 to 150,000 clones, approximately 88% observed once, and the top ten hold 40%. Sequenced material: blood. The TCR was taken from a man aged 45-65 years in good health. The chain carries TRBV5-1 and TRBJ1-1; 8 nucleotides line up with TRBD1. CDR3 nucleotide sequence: TGCGCCAGCAGCTTCGTACTTACAGGGGGGAACACTGAAGCTTTCTTT. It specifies CASSFVLTGGNTEAFF.